These 20 T cell receptor beta chains were all obtained from the same sample, sequenced in a study of T-cell memory formation after mild COVID-19 (dated by TCRdb to 2020 to 2023). The library came from 5' RACE. This sample was sequenced with an Illumina NovaSeq 6000. TCRdb passed the public sequencing reads through fastp at Q25 and MiXCR, retaining productive beta sequences. Entries that share a CDR3 protein sequence are merged under the most common genes and DNA. This sample lists 350,000 to 450,000 distinct CDR3 sequences; roughly 14% were detected once. The top ten clonotypes cover 20% to 25% of the sample. The sequenced material came from PBMCs or a T cell subset sorted from them (not recorded which). These TCRs come from a man younger than 30 who had mild COVID-19 (a few samples of this study predate the infection). The sample titles of this study are shuffled in the database, so cell type and time point are left out; the donor was told from shared clones.

The chain has TRBV6-2 or TRBV6-3 and TRBJ1-5; D unresolved. This CDR3 has 15 residues. The germline gives CDR1 MNHEY, CDR2 SVGEGT. Trimming removed 6 bases from V and 4 bases from J, with 16 bases in between. CDR3 DNA: TGTGCCAGCAGGAGAGACATGAATGGGAATCAGCCCCAGCATTTT. Its translation is CASRRDMNGNQPQHF.

This clonotype was recorded a few times. V gene TRBV6-2 or TRBV6-3 combines with J gene TRBJ2-7; tentative D call: TRBD2 (5 bases). Trimming stripped 4 bases from V and 0 bases from J, with 10 bases between. CDR3 size: 14 residues. Germline V gene lookup returns CDR1 MNHEY and CDR2 SVGEGT. CDR3 coding DNA: TGTGCCAGCAGTTCGACTACTCTCTCCTACGAGCAGTACTTC. Its translation: CASSSTTLSYEQYF.

The J gene is TRBJ2-7, the V gene TRBV7-9, with 9 bases fitting TRBD2. With V trimmed by 4 bases and J by 4 bases, 2 bases remained unmatched. Germline V gene lookup returns CDR1 SEHNR and CDR2 FQNEAQ (reference sequence). The CDR3 is made up of 13 amino acids. DNA of the CDR3: TGTGCCAGCAGCTCAGCGGGGGGTTACGAGCAGTACTTC. Protein sequence: CASSSAGGYEQYF.

This clonotype was seen more than once but under ten times. This chain uses TRBV5-1 with TRBJ1-1; 7 positions agree with TRBD1. The CDR3 length is 14 residues. CDR1 is SGHRS and CDR2 is YFSETQ in the germline V gene. After removal of 6 bases from V and 1 base from J, the junction contained 6 bases not matched to a gene. The CDR3 DNA reads TGCGCCAGCACCGGCGGGACAGCGAACACTGAAGCTTTCTTT. This codes for CASTGGTANTEAFF.

The genes are TRBV7-9 and TRBJ1-1, with TRBD1 matching 7 bases. The CDR3 consists of 15 residues. V trimming: 5 bases; J trimming: 5 bases; junction bases outside the gene matches: 11. Germline V gene data show CDR1 as SEHNR and CDR2 as FQNEAQ (reference sequence). CDR3 DNA: TGTGCCAGCAGCGTACTTAGACAGGGTTTAACTGAAGCTTTCTTT. Translated: CASSVLRQGLTEAFF.

This clonotype was detected only a few times. The chain combines TRBV7-9 with TRBJ2-5; D is unclear. Germline CDR1 is SEHNR and CDR2 is FQNEAQ (reference sequence). The CDR3 is made up of 15 amino acids. V dropped 3 bases and J dropped 3 bases, with 14 bases sitting between them. The CDR3 nucleotides read TGTGCCAGCAGCTTTGAGGCCGGGTGGGAAGAGACCCAGTACTTC. Translation: CASSFEAGWEETQYF.

The CDR3 here is CASSPIAGGPYEQFF. CDR3 nucleotides: TGTGCCAGCAGCCCTATAGCGGGGGGGCCCTATGAGCAGTTCTTC. V and J are TRBV6-5 and TRBJ2-1; 11 positions agree with TRBD2. The V and J ends lost 6 bases and 8 bases, in that order; junction bases with no gene match: 9. Germline CDR1 is MNHEY and CDR2 is SVGAGI. This CDR3 spans 15 amino acids.

This clonotype was seen repeatedly, ten times or more. The gene calls are TRBV20-1 and TRBJ2-1, with 9 nucleotides matching TRBD1. The CDR3 length is 15 residues. Germline CDR1 reads DFQATT; CDR2 reads SNEGSKA (reference sequence). The V segment lost 1 base and the J segment 3 bases; nucleotides outside the gene matches: 4. CDR3 DNA sequence: TGCAGTGCTAGAGCGGACAGGGGCTTCTACAATGAGCAGTTCTTC. It specifies CSARADRGFYNEQFF.

This clonotype showed up just a few times. The chain couples TRBV29-1 to TRBJ2-7, with 10 bases that match TRBD1. This CDR3 contains 12 residues. CDR1 and CDR2 (germline): SQVTM, ANQGSEA. The V and J ends lost 7 bases and 4 bases, in that order; junction bases with no gene match: 4. The CDR3 region is CSAGQGWYEQYF. The CDR3 DNA is TGCAGCGCGGGACAGGGGTGGTACGAGCAGTACTTC.

The CDR3 sequence: CASSHPGQGTGNTIYF. CDR3 sequence (DNA): TGTGCCAGCAGCCACCCAGGACAGGGGACTGGAAACACCATATATTTT. This chain uses TRBV3-1 with TRBJ1-3, with 9 bases identical to TRBD1. The CDR3 length is 16 residues. Trimming took 3 bases from V and 2 from J; bases not matched to a gene: 5. CDR1 and CDR2 (germline): LGHDT, YNNKEL (reference sequence).

The V gene is TRBV20-1, the J gene TRBJ2-7, with 9 bases matching TRBD1. Germline CDR1 DFQATT, CDR2 SNEGSKA (reference sequence). The J segment lost 1 base and the V segment lost 3 bases, leaving 4 bases of the junction unmatched. The CDR3 loop spans 14 amino acids. Written as DNA, the CDR3 is TGCAGTGCTAGCACAGGGGGCGAATCCTACGAGCAGTACTTC. Its protein is CSASTGGESYEQYF.

The chain is built from TRBV7-2 and TRBJ1-1; tentative D call: TRBD1 (6 bases). CDR3 length: 14 residues. The germline CDR1 and CDR2 sequences are SGHTA and FQGNSA. The V and J ends lost 3 bases and 6 bases respectively, with 14 bases between them. The CDR3 region is CASSFHGGGSEAFF. CDR3 coding DNA: TGTGCCAGCAGCTTCCATGGAGGGGGGTCTGAAGCTTTCTTT.

The V call is TRBV4-1, the J call TRBJ1-1; D is perhaps TRBD1 (5 bases). V dropped 1 base and J dropped 0 bases, with 9 bases sitting between them. Per germline, CDR1 MGHRA and CDR2 YSYEKL. The CDR3 contains 15 residues. CDR3: CASSQGGLMNTEAFF. The DNA for the CDR3 is TGCGCCAGCAGCCAAGGGGGGTTGATGAACACTGAAGCTTTCTTT.

This sequence joins TRBV4-3 and TRBJ2-3, with 10 nucleotides matching TRBD2. J lost 5 bases, V lost 4 bases, and 3 bases had no gene match. Germline lookup yields CDR1 LGHNA and CDR2 YSLEER. The CDR3 has 14 amino acids. The CDR3 region has the DNA TGCGCCAGCAGCCCGGGGACTAGCGAAGATACGCAGTATTTT. It is translated as CASSPGTSEDTQYF.

The chain combines TRBV7-2 with TRBJ1-6; no firm D call. The CDR3 covers 12 residues. Germline values: CDR1 SGHTA, CDR2 FQGNSA. Deletions cut 6 bases from V and 6 bases from J, with 6 bases between. The CDR3 is CASRFPNSPLHF. The CDR3 nucleotides are TGTGCCAGCAGGTTCCCTAATTCACCCCTCCACTTT.

The gene calls are TRBV18 and TRBJ2-1, with a tentative D call TRBD1 (6 bases). This CDR3 is 15 amino acids long. V was clipped by 3 bases and J by 6 bases, with 15 bases between them. CDR1 is KGHSH and CDR2 is LQKENI in the germline V gene. The CDR3 DNA reads as TGTGCCAGCTCACCTACGGGTAGACAGGCCAATGAGCAGTTCTTC. It yields the protein CASSPTGRQANEQFF. The whole variable domain, filled in from reference TRBV18 and TRBJ2-1, reads NAGVMQNPRHLVRRRGQEARLRCSPMKGHSHVYWYRQLPEEGLKFMVYLQKENIIDESGMPKERFSAEFPKEGPSILRIQQVVRGDSAAYFCASSPTGRQANEQFFGPGTRLTVL.

The V gene is TRBV24-1, the J gene TRBJ2-5, with unresolved D. The germline V and J ends were trimmed by 1 base and 5 bases, with 4 bases remaining between them. There are 12 residues in the CDR3. The germline V gene has CDR1 KGHDR and CDR2 SFDVKD. CDR3: CATSDLTETQYF. CDR3 nucleotide sequence: TGTGCCACCAGTGATTTAACGGAGACCCAGTACTTC.

This clonotype was recorded many times. The CDR3 nucleotides read TGTGCCAGCAGTGAGGTGGGAGGTGGCAACACCGGGGAGCTGTTTTTT. Translating gives CASSEVGGGNTGELFF. The J gene is TRBJ2-2, the V gene TRBV2; perhaps TRBD2 as D (6 bases). V was pared by 3 bases and J by 2 bases, with 13 bases between. The CDR3 spans 16 residues. Germline CDR1 reads SNHLY; CDR2 reads FYNNEI.

This clonotype was counted only a few times. The CDR3 coding sequence is TGTGCCAGCAGCCCCCCCGAGACAAGATTCGCGGAGACCCAGTACTTC. Its protein product is CASSPPETRFAETQYF. V usage is TRBV9 and J usage is TRBJ2-5; no clear D gene. Germline V gene lookup returns CDR1 SGDLS and CDR2 YYNGEE. Trimming pared 4 bases from V and 5 bases from J, leaving 21 bases between. The CDR3 has 16 residues. The full variable domain, in which reference TRBV9 and TRBJ2-5 provide the parts outside the CDR3, is DSGVTQTPKHLITATGQRVTLRCSPRSGDLSVYWYQQSLDQGLQFLIQYYNGEERAKGNILERFSAQQFPDLHSELNLSSLELGDSALYFCASSPPETRFAETQYFGPGTRLLVL.

V usage is TRBV20-1 and J usage is TRBJ2-7; D gene unclear. The CDR3 contains 14 residues. CDR1 is DFQATT, CDR2 SNEGSKA, per germline (reference sequence). V gave up 2 bases and J gave up 3 bases, with 14 bases separating them. The CDR3 DNA is TGCAGTGCTAGATCAGCGTCTGTGGGCTACGAGCAGTACGTC. Its translation is CSARSASVGYEQYV.